This T cell receptor beta chain was identified during a study of T cells in Graves' hyperthyroidism and ophthalmopathy. Study findings and constraints: Most clonotypes that expanded in the thyroid above 0.001 also showed up in blood.

On this clonotype itself: Its antigen is as yet unknown.

Using RNA transcripts as the source, TCR beta CDR3 regions were amplified. TCR CDR3 underwent first-round RT-PCR with the HTBI primer set. MiXCR, applied by TCRdb to the multiplex PCR reads, yields one record per CDR3 protein. The sample lists 690,000 or so distinct CDR3 sequences; approximately 19% were seen once. V shed 3 bases and J shed 8 bases, with 13 bases lying between them. The CDR3 totals 12 residues. Germline V gives CDR1 SQVTM, CDR2 ANQGSEA. The patients, who ranged from 18 to 65 in age, presented with newly diagnosed hyperthyroidism lasting under 2 months. Blood was sampled at initial diagnosis of hyperthyroidism, prior to onset of any ophthalmopathy symptoms. Cells are PBMCs isolated from 10 ml of fresh blood.

The rearrangement joins TRBV29-1 to TRBJ1-2, with a tentative D call TRBD1 (5 bases). This TCR came from a woman between 45 and 65 years old with Graves' hyperthyroidism that later progressed to Graves' ophthalmopathy. The specimen sequenced was blood. The CDR3 region is CSVDEGVEGYTF. CDR3 DNA sequence: TGCAGCGTTGACGAAGGGGTTGAGGGCTACACCTTC.